This TCR beta chain was recorded in a study of blood T cell repertoires in COVID-19. Study overall: Specimens from acute and convalescent COVID-19 originated in the United States, Italy and Spain. T cells, B-cell-depleted T cells, or PBMCs supplied cDNA or gDNA.

Remarks on this clone: The sample has other DNA sequences that encode this CDR3 too.

As handled by the study authors: Estimates of nucleated cell counts were drawn from the amplification of reference gene primers. Clones were sequenced by immunoSEQ multiplex PCR, and TCRdb holds only the in-frame ones, with some missing. D and trimming were read from the DNA, whereas the V and J calls and clone size are those reported in that table. The sample holds 250,000 to 300,000 clones, 65% to 90% seen once. Per the germline V gene, CDR1 is LNHDA and CDR2 is SQIVND (reference sequence). The V end lost 8 bases, the J end lost 2 bases, and 9 bases lay between the germline ends. The CDR3 runs to 12 residues.

The sequencing sample was made of peripheral blood. The chain uses TRBV19 and TRBJ1-2, with TRBD1 as a possible D gene (6 bases). The receptor was isolated from a woman aged 60-70 years with active or convalescent COVID-19. CDR3: CASRTGNYGYTF. The CDR3 nucleotides are TGTGCCAGTCGTACAGGGAACTATGGCTACACCTTC.